One TCR beta chain is described in this entry. Original processing notes: Reference gene primers were amplified, and this amplification served to estimate nucleated cell counts. Generated by immunoSEQ multiplex PCR, the TCRdb table keeps only in-frame clones and is missing some. The V and J calls and the clone size are those of that table, but D and trimming were determined from the DNA. Of roughly 150,000 clones detected, 79% appear once; the ten largest clones hold roughly 8%. V shed 1 base and J shed 8 bases, with 11 bases lying between them. The CDR3 sequence is 13 residues long. Germline values: CDR1 LGHDT, CDR2 YNNKEL (reference sequence). The sample belongs to a study of blood T cell repertoires in COVID-19. Study information: T cells, B-cell-depleted T cells, or PBMCs provided the cDNA or gDNA that served as material.

Seattle enrolled patients during active infection and tracked them longitudinally. The V and J genes are TRBV3-1 (or the pseudogene TRBV3-2) and TRBJ1-2; D perhaps matches TRBD1 (6 bases). This TCR came from a woman aged 60-75 years with COVID-19, enrolled during active disease. Sequenced: peripheral blood. CDR3 sequence: CASSQVRGGGYTF. As DNA, the CDR3 is TGTGCCAGCAGCCAAGTCCGTGGGGGCGGCTACACCTTC.